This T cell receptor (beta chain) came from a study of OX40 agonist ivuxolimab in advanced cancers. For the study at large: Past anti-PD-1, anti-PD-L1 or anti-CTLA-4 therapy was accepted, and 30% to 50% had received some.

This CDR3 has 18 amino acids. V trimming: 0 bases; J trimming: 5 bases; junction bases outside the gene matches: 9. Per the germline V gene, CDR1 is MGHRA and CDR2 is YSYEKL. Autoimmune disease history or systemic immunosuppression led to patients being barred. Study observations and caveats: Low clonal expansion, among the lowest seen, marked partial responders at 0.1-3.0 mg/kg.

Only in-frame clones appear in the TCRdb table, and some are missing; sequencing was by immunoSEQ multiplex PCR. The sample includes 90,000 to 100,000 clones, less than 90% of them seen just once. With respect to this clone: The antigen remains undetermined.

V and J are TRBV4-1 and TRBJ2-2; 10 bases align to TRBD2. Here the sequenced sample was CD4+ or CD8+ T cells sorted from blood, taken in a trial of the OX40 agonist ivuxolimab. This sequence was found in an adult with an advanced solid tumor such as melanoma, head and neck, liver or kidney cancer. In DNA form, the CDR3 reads TGCGCCAGCAGCCAAGATGCTAGCGGGAGTCGTAAGACCGGGGAGCTGTTTTTT. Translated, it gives CASSQDASGSRKTGELFF.